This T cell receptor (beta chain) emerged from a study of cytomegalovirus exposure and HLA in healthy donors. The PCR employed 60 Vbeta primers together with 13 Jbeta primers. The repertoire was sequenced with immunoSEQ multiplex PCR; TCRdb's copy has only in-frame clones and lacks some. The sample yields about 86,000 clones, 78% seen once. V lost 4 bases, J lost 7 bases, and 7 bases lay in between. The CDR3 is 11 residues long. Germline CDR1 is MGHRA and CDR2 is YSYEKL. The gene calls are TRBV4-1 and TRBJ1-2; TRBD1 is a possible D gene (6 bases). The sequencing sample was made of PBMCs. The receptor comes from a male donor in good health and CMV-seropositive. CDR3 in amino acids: CASSRDTGYTF. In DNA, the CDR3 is TGCGCCAGCAGCCGGGACACTGGCTACACCTTC.